This T cell receptor (beta chain) appears in the sequencing data of a study of OX40 agonist ivuxolimab in advanced cancers. For the study at large: Partial responses were seen in three patients, one with hepatocellular carcinoma and two with cutaneous melanoma.

Germline lookup yields CDR1 SEHNR and CDR2 FQNEAQ (reference sequence). V lost 5 bases and J lost 6, with 20 bases in between. This CDR3 contains 15 residues. A word on this clone: The antigen is not known.

Study conclusions and caveats: CD8+ T cells averaged more expanded clones than CD4+. At 0.1 to 3.0 mg/kg and by week 6, clonal expansion occurred in CD4+ and CD8+ blood T cells.

This table comes from immunoSEQ multiplex PCR, and its TCRdb copy is limited to in-frame clones, with some not included. In the table there are 65,000 to 90,000 clones, almost 90% of which are singletons. This receptor was obtained from an adult with an advanced solid tumor such as melanoma, head and neck, liver or kidney cancer. The sequences come from CD4+ or CD8+ T cells sorted from blood, collected in a trial of the OX40 agonist ivuxolimab. This sequence joins TRBV7-9 and TRBJ2-7; maybe TRBD1 (6 bases). CDR3 residues: CASSPAARGESEQYF. CDR3 coding DNA: TGTGCCAGCAGCCCCGCAGCCAGGGGAGAAAGCGAGCAGTACTTC.